The 30 T cell receptor beta chains given below trace back to one sample, sequenced in a study of regulatory T cells in long-lasting Graves disease. Stated time point: persistent/refractory GD, antithyroid drugs over 5 years with positive TRAb. Extracted RNA from PBMCs served as the source of the TCR library. Building of the TCR beta libraries involved iRepertoire HTBI primers and Arm-PCR of CDR3 regions. MiXCR was run by TCRdb on the multiplex PCR reads, yielding one entry per CDR3 protein. Here the sample spans 650,000 to 700,000 distinct CDR3 sequences, about 30% being singletons. Sequenced material: peripheral blood mononuclear cells (PBMCs), taken when the disease was refractory, from a patient treated with antithyroid drugs. The receptor source for this set is a female donor with Graves disease.

In DNA, the CDR3 is TGCGCCAGCAGCTTGGCAGCGGGAGGCACCGGGGAGCTGTTTTTT. Its translation: CASSLAAGGTGELFF. V and J are TRBV5-1 and TRBJ2-2; 9 bases are a match to TRBD2. With 0 bases clipped from V and 4 bases from J, the junction kept 1 base outside the gene matches. Germline-derived CDR1 and CDR2 are SGHRS and YFSETQ. This CDR3 has 15 amino acids.

This clonotype was counted ten times or more. The chain is built from TRBV9 and TRBJ1-3; D perhaps matches TRBD1 (5 bases). The CDR3 extends over 14 amino acids. Looked up from germline, CDR1 is SGDLS and CDR2 is YYNGEE. Between the trimmed V and J ends, which lost 1 base and 8 bases, there was a span of 13 bases. CDR3 in amino acids: CASSVRQGMDTIYF. DNA of the CDR3: TGTGCCAGCAGCGTAAGGCAGGGCATGGACACCATATATTTT. The complete variable domain, with remaining parts taken from reference TRBV9 and TRBJ1-3, reads DSGVTQTPKHLITATGQRVTLRCSPRSGDLSVYWYQQSLDQGLQFLIQYYNGEERAKGNILERFSAQQFPDLHSELNLSSLELGDSALYFCASSVRQGMDTIYFGEGSWLTVV.

This clonotype was seen ten or more times. The DNA of the CDR3 is TGTGCCAGCAGTCAAACCCACAGGGGGCGGGTTGGCTACACCTTC. Translating gives CASSQTHRGRVGYTF. The rearrangement links TRBV6-1 to TRBJ1-2; 9 bases fit TRBD1. The J segment lost 7 bases and the V segment lost 5 bases, leaving 11 bases of the junction unmatched. This CDR3 spans 15 amino acids. Germline V gene sequence: CDR1 MNHNS, CDR2 SASEGT.

This clonotype was seen a few times. This rearrangement joins TRBV19 to TRBJ1-5; TRBD1 agrees at 11 bases. V lost 5 bases and J lost 3; bases outside the gene matches: 6. The CDR3 is 16 amino acids. Germline assignment: CDR1 LNHDA and CDR2 SQIVND (reference sequence). The DNA for the CDR3 is TGTGCCAGTAGTCTAGGACAGGGGGCCCTCAATCAGCCCCAGCATTTT. It yields the protein CASSLGQGALNQPQHF.

This clonotype was counted ten times or more. V gene TRBV12-3 or TRBV12-4 combines with J gene TRBJ1-5, with TRBD1 identical over 7 bases. J was trimmed by 5 bases and V by 2 bases; bases with no gene match: 9. The CDR3 totals 16 residues. CDR3 nucleotides: TGTGCCAGCAGTTTACGGGGAGGGACAGTCCATCAGCCCCAGCATTTT. It codes for CASSLRGGTVHQPQHF.

The J gene is TRBJ1-5, the V gene TRBV20-1; the D gene is possibly TRBD1 (6 bases). The germline CDR1 and CDR2 sequences are DFQATT and SNEGSKA (reference sequence). Between the trimmed V and J ends, which lost 6 bases and 3 bases, there was a span of 12 bases. CDR3 length equals 13 residues. CDR3 DNA: TGCAGTGCCAAGGGGACATACAATCAGCCCCAGCATTTT. Its translation is CSAKGTYNQPQHF.

The chain combines TRBV29-1 with TRBJ1-1; possibly TRBD1 for D (5 bases). Trimming took 7 bases from V and 0 from J, leaving 12 bases between them. CDR1 is SQVTM, CDR2 ANQGSEA, per germline. There are 13 residues in the CDR3. In DNA form, the CDR3 reads TGCAGCGCCATGGGGCGCTTGAACACTGAAGCTTTCTTT. Protein product: CSAMGRLNTEAFF.

With respect to this clonotype: This sequence may be a read error, since a much larger clone differs from it by one base. The chain is built from TRBV28 and TRBJ2-7; tentative D call: TRBD2 (6 bases). The V gene's germline CDR1 is MDHEN and CDR2 SYDVKM. Trimming shortened V by 5 bases and J by 5 bases, and 16 bases separated the two germline ends. CDR3 length: 14 residues. DNA for the CDR3: TGTGCCAGCAGTCGGACGGGAGAGAGTAACGAGCAGTACTTC. It is translated as CASSRTGESNEQYF.

This clonotype turned up a few times. The chain combines TRBV20-1 with TRBJ1-5; D not certain. Trimming stripped 4 bases from V and 2 bases from J, with 12 bases between. From germline, CDR1 is DFQATT and CDR2 SNEGSKA (reference sequence). This CDR3 is 14 amino acids long. The DNA of the CDR3 is TGCAGTGCTACACCGACGAACCGCAATCAGCCCCAGCATTTT. Translation: CSATPTNRNQPQHF.

This clonotype was observed a few times. The chain has TRBV29-1 and TRBJ1-1; D is uncertain. Germline V gene sequence: CDR1 SQVTM, CDR2 ANQGSEA. Trimming cost V 4 bases and J 8 bases, with 23 bases left between them. The CDR3 consists of 15 residues. CDR3 amino acids: CSVGISPGAGNEAFF. In DNA form, the CDR3 reads TGCAGCGTTGGGATATCGCCGGGAGCTGGGAACGAAGCTTTCTTT.

The chain joins TRBV2 to TRBJ1-1; 11 bases are a match to TRBD1. The V segment lost 2 bases and the J segment 4 bases; nucleotides outside the gene matches: 12. Germline CDR1 and CDR2: SNHLY and FYNNEI. This CDR3 comprises 18 residues. The CDR3 bases are TGTGCCAGCAGTGAAAATCTTAGTGTGGGGACAGGGGGCACTGAAGCTTTCTTT. It is translated as CASSENLSVGTGGTEAFF.

This clonotype showed up just a few times. The chain combines TRBV20-1 with TRBJ1-4, with 10 bases matching TRBD1. Germline V gene sequence: CDR1 DFQATT, CDR2 SNEGSKA (reference sequence). The CDR3 is 14 amino acids. The V and J ends lost 6 bases and 5 bases, in that order; junction bases with no gene match: 6. This CDR3 is CSALDRGENEKLFF. For the CDR3, the DNA is TGCAGTGCCCTGGACAGGGGGGAGAATGAAAAACTGTTTTTT.

The rearrangement links TRBV20-1 to TRBJ2-7; D unclear. Per germline, CDR1 DFQATT and CDR2 SNEGSKA (reference sequence). With 0 bases removed from V and 0 bases from J, the gap between germline ends came to 6 bases. The CDR3 runs 13 residues. The CDR3 DNA sequence: TGCAGTGCTAGAGAGGGCCCCTCCTACGAGCAGTACTTC. This gives the protein CSAREGPSYEQYF.

This clonotype was seen a few times. The V gene is TRBV19, the J gene TRBJ1-1; TRBD1 is a possible D gene (5 bases). This CDR3 has 13 residues. Germline lookup yields CDR1 LNHDA and CDR2 SQIVND (reference sequence). V was trimmed by 6 bases and J by 5 bases, leaving 13 bases between them. The CDR3 bases are TGTGCCAGTAGCGAATCCAGGGTTACTGAAGCTTTCTTT. This gives the protein CASSESRVTEAFF.

This clonotype was detected only a few times. The gene calls are TRBV5-1 and TRBJ1-4, with D possibly TRBD1 on 6 matching bases. This CDR3 spans 15 amino acids. Germline CDR1 and CDR2: SGHRS and YFSETQ. V shed 4 bases and J shed 10 bases, with 20 bases lying between them. The CDR3 reads CASSPRSGQSGKLFF. The CDR3 nucleotides are TGCGCCAGCAGCCCCCGATCCGGACAGTCGGGAAAACTGTTTTTT.

This clonotype has only a few counts. Sequence at one end of the junction differs from germline and may be a read error. This chain uses TRBV10-3 with TRBJ1-1; 10 nucleotides agree with TRBD1. CDR1 and CDR2 (germline): ENHRY, SYGVKD. The CDR3 contains 15 residues. In nucleotides, the CDR3 is TGTGCCATCAGTGAAAGGGGACAGGGGAACACCGAAGCTTTCTTT. Translation: CAISERGQGNTEAFF.

The chain couples TRBV10-1 to TRBJ2-5; the match to TRBD2 covers 8 bases. The CDR3 extends over 14 amino acids. Germline CDR1 is WNHNN and CDR2 is SYGVQD (reference sequence). V lost 5 bases to trimming and J lost 3 bases; unmatched junction nucleotides: 5. CDR3 loop: CASSSGSREETQYF. The CDR3 DNA sequence: TGCGCCAGCAGTAGCGGGAGTAGGGAAGAGACCCAGTACTTC.

The chain combines TRBV6-5 with TRBJ1-5, with D maybe TRBD1 (6 bases). CDR1 and CDR2 from the germline V gene are MNHEY and SVGAGI. V was shortened by 1 base and J by 5 bases, with 9 bases between the two germline ends. There are 14 residues in the CDR3. In DNA form, the CDR3 reads TGTGCCAGCAGTTACTGGGGGCTCGATCAGCCCCAGCATTTT. Translating it yields CASSYWGLDQPQHF.

To note about this clonotype: The conserved phenylalanine or tryptophan is not found at the CDR3 terminus, so this likely reflects a read error. V usage is TRBV28 and J usage is TRBJ1-2; D unresolved. The CDR3 runs to 14 residues. V was shortened by 1 base and J by 3 bases, with 9 bases between the two germline ends. The germline gives CDR1 MDHEN, CDR2 SYDVKM. DNA of the CDR3: TGTGCCAGCAGTTTATTAGCCAGCTACTATGGCTACACCCTC. Translated: CASSLLASYYGYTL.

This clonotype was observed a few times. V is TRBV5-6 and J is TRBJ2-7, with 7 nucleotides matching TRBD2. CDR1 and CDR2 (germline): SGHDT, YYEEEE. The ends lost 0 bases at V and 0 bases at J; junction bases unmatched: 9. The CDR3 consists of 17 residues. CDR3 nucleotides: TGTGCCAGCAGCTTGGGGGCCCAGCGGGGAATCTCCTACGAGCAGTACTTC. This codes for CASSLGAQRGISYEQYF.

This clonotype came up a few times. The chain recombines TRBV7-6 with TRBJ2-7; D gene ambiguous. The V and J ends lost 2 bases and 4 bases respectively, with 9 bases between them. CDR1 is SGHVS, CDR2 FNYEAQ, per germline. CDR3 size: 13 residues. The CDR3 DNA sequence: TGTGCCAGCAGCTTAAATTTTGCTTACGAGCAGTACTTC. Its protein product is CASSLNFAYEQYF.

This sequence joins TRBV19 and TRBJ2-3; 7 bases fit TRBD2. The CDR3 loop spans 15 amino acids. Germline assignment: CDR1 LNHDA and CDR2 SQIVND (reference sequence). The trim removed 3 bases at V and 3 bases at J, leaving 6 bases unmatched. The DNA of the CDR3 is TGTGCCAGTAGTATCACGCGGGAGAGGACAGATACGCAGTATTTT. It encodes CASSITRERTDTQYF. The whole variable domain, filled in from reference TRBV19 and TRBJ2-3, reads DGGITQSPKYLFRKEGQNVTLSCEQNLNHDAMYWYRQDPGQGLRLIYYSQIVNDFQKGDIAEGYSVSREKKESFPLTVTSAQKNPTAFYLCASSITRERTDTQYFGPGTRLTVL.

The chain uses TRBV30 and TRBJ2-7; D is unclear. Trimming shortened V by 4 bases and J by 2 bases, and 6 bases separated the two germline ends. The CDR3 length is 11 residues. Germline lookup yields CDR1 GTSNPN and CDR2 SVGIG (reference sequence). The CDR3 nucleotides read TGTGCCTGGAAAATAGCCTACGAGCAGTACTTC. It codes for CAWKIAYEQYF.

The V gene is TRBV6-1, the J gene TRBJ2-7; unclear D gene. CDR3 size: 14 residues. Trimming removed 6 bases from V and 6 bases from J, with 18 bases in between. The germline CDR1 and CDR2 sequences are MNHNS and SASEGT. The CDR3 DNA sequence: TGTGCCAGCAGCCGAGACGAAAGGGCGAGCGAGCAGTACTTC. Protein product: CASSRDERASEQYF.

A word on this clonotype: At one of its ends the junction is not consistent with the germline gene, which may arise from a read error. The chain couples TRBV20-1 to TRBJ1-4, with 8 bases matching TRBD1. From germline, CDR1 is DFQATT and CDR2 SNEGSKA (reference sequence). The CDR3 consists of 15 residues. The chain's CDR3 is CSARDSGGAGEKMFF. In nucleotides, the CDR3 is TGCAGTGCTAGAGATTCAGGGGGCGCGGGTGAAAAAATGTTTTTT.

This chain connects TRBV6-1 to TRBJ1-1, with a weak D call TRBD1 (6 bases). V lost 5 bases to trimming and J lost 1 base, with 17 bases between them. Germline V gene data show CDR1 as MNHNS and CDR2 as SASEGT. The CDR3 length is 16 residues. The CDR3 is CASSPLRTEPNTEAFF. The CDR3 bases are TGTGCCAGCAGTCCCCTCAGGACAGAACCGAACACTGAAGCTTTCTTT.

This clonotype was seen a single time. One end of the junction is discordant with germline, which a read error may explain. V and J are TRBV6-1 and TRBJ2-2; D not certain. CDR3 length: 14 amino acids. Germline V lookup: CDR1 MNHNS, CDR2 SASEGT. The CDR3 here is CVSVRNGVTGELFF. The DNA for the CDR3 is TGTGTCAGCGTCCGGAATGGGGTAACCGGGGAGCTGTTTTTT.

The table lists this clonotype with many counts. The rearrangement joins TRBV12-3 or TRBV12-4 to TRBJ1-2; 10 bases map to TRBD1. Trimming cost V 2 bases and J 6 bases; bases outside gene matches: 9. This CDR3 is 16 amino acids long. DNA for the CDR3: TGTGCCAGCAGTTTACAGGGGACAGGGGATTTTCATGGCTACACCTTC. It translates to CASSLQGTGDFHGYTF.

This clonotype has more than one count but fewer than ten. This chain uses TRBV20-1 with TRBJ2-7; 9 bases are a match to TRBD2. The CDR3 is made up of 14 amino acids. Germline V gives CDR1 DFQATT, CDR2 SNEGSKA (reference sequence). The V and J ends lost 0 bases and 3 bases, in that order; junction bases with no gene match: 3. The DNA for the CDR3 is TGCAGTGCTAGAGATCTAGCGGGGCTCTACGAGCAGTACTTC. Its protein product is CSARDLAGLYEQYF.

This clonotype has only a few counts. The chain is built from TRBV12-3 or TRBV12-4 and TRBJ1-1; 12 nucleotides line up with TRBD1. CDR3 length: 14 residues. After removal of 2 bases from V and 11 bases from J, the junction contained 6 bases not matched to a gene. CDR3 residues: CASSLSGQGATAFF. The CDR3 coding sequence is TGTGCCAGCAGTTTATCGGGACAGGGGGCTACGGCTTTCTTT.